What follows are 5 T cell receptor beta chains derived from one specimen sequenced in a study of blood T cell repertoires in COVID-19. Libraries were prepared by immunoSEQ multiplex PCR; TCRdb keeps only in-frame clonotypes and omits some of them. The top ten hold about 6.9% of the sample, which has hundreds of thousands of clones, 80% to 90% seen once. The source material was peripheral blood. These receptors all stem from a woman in her forties or fifties with COVID-19, enrolled during active disease.

The genes are TRBV28 and TRBJ2-3; TRBD1 might be the D (6 bases). Germline CDR1 and CDR2: MDHEN and SYDVKM. The CDR3 runs 17 residues. V gave up 6 bases and J gave up 0 bases, with 19 bases separating them. In DNA form, the CDR3 reads TGTGCCAGCAGCCCTTACCCTCAAGGACAGAGCACAGATACGCAGTATTTT. It is translated as CASSPYPQGQSTDTQYF.

The chain carries TRBV4-3 and TRBJ1-6; D unresolved. V shed 0 bases and J shed 4 bases, with 7 bases lying between them. The germline V gene has CDR1 LGHNA and CDR2 YSLEER. This CDR3 comprises 15 residues. The CDR3 protein is CASSQDLSYNSPLHF. As DNA, the CDR3 is TGCGCCAGCAGCCAAGATCTATCTTATAATTCACCCCTCCACTTT.

V usage is TRBV20-1 and J usage is TRBJ2-5; 14 bases fit TRBD2. The CDR3 covers 16 residues. V was pared by 3 bases and J by 3 bases, with 6 bases of the junction left unmatched. CDR1 is DFQATT and CDR2 is SNEGSKA in the germline V gene (reference sequence). The CDR3 region has the DNA TGCAGTGCTAGTCCCCGACTAGCGGGAGGGGAAGAGACCCAGTACTTC. This encodes CSASPRLAGGEETQYF.

The gene calls are TRBV5-5 and TRBJ1-5, with a tentative D call TRBD1 (6 bases). Between the trimmed V and J ends, which lost 1 base and 3 bases, there was a span of 17 bases. The CDR3 covers 17 residues. Germline V gene sequence: CDR1 SGHKS, CDR2 YYEKEE (reference sequence). This CDR3 reads CASSLSPTGIYNQPQHF. The CDR3 coding sequence is TGTGCCAGCAGCTTGTCCCCCACAGGGATATACAATCAGCCCCAGCATTTT.

V gene TRBV18 combines with J gene TRBJ1-1; 10 nucleotides agree with TRBD1. CDR3 size: 14 residues. V was pared by 5 bases and J by 6 bases, with 6 bases of the junction left unmatched. Germline loops: CDR1 KGHSH, CDR2 LQKENI. CDR3 DNA: TGTGCCAGCTCATTACAGGGGACAGGGGCTGAAGCTTTCTTT. Translation gives CASSLQGTGAEAFF.